A selection of T cell receptor beta chains follows, all from one sample in a study of T cell changes during pregnancy in multiple sclerosis. Sequenced by immunoSEQ multiplex PCR; TCRdb stores in-frame clones only, minus some. The data show around 34,000 clones, roughly 90% seen once. Source: CD4+ T cells from peripheral blood mononuclear cells, taken in the second trimester of pregnancy. These receptors came from a female donor with multiple sclerosis, enrolled in a pregnancy study. Both conserved end residues are part of each CDR3. A D gene is named only where the DNA matches it firmly. A clone size is listed for some rows: how often the clone was seen (once, few, many), or a class if it is expanded.

v_call	j_call	d_call	clone_size	cdr3_nt	cdr3_aa
TRBV10-3	TRBJ2-1	TRBD2	NA	TGTGCCATCAGTGCACCAAACGGGAGGGCCGGGGGTAATGAGCAGTTCTTC	CAISAPNGRAGGNEQFF
TRBV9	TRBJ1-1	NA	few	TGTGCCAGCAGCGCCTCGACAGGAGGAGAAGCTTTCTTT	CASSASTGGEAFF
TRBV7-2	TRBJ2-5	TRBD2	NA	TGTGCCAGCAGCTTAGGGGCGGGAGGGCCTCCAGAGACCCAGTACTTC	CASSLGAGGPPETQYF
TRBV2	TRBJ1-2	TRBD1	NA	TGTGCCAGCAGTGAAGACAGGGGGCCTAACTATGGCTACACCTTC	CASSEDRGPNYGYTF
TRBV9	TRBJ1-4	NA	few	TGTGCCAGCAGCGTAGGGCCAGGGCCCTCGGGAGCAACTAATGAAAAACTGTTTTTT	CASSVGPGPSGATNEKLFF
TRBV19	TRBJ2-5	TRBD1	NA	TGTGCCAGCTCCCAGGGGACAGGCAGTTTGACCCAGTACTTC	CASSQGTGSLTQYF
TRBV6-5	TRBJ2-1	NA	NA	TGTGCCAGCAGTTACTCGGGAGAGACCTACAATGAGCAGTTCTTC	CASSYSGETYNEQFF
TRBV7-3	TRBJ2-7	TRBD2	NA	TGTGCCAGCAGCCCCACGGCCAGCGGGAGGGACGAGCAGTACTTC	CASSPTASGRDEQYF
TRBV4-2	TRBJ2-2	NA	NA	TGTGCCAGCAGCCAGCAGGGCATAAACACCGGGGAGCTGTTTTTT	CASSQQGINTGELFF
TRBV27	TRBJ1-1	NA	few	TGTGCCAGCAGGAAGGGGGTTGGGGTTAGGAACACTGAAGCTTTCTTT	CASRKGVGVRNTEAFF
TRBV18	TRBJ2-2	TRBD2	NA	TGTGCCAGCTCACGCCTCCCGGCGGGAGAGATCTGGGACACCGGGGAGCTGTTTTTT	CASSRLPAGEIWDTGELFF
TRBV6-4	TRBJ2-1	TRBD2	NA	TGTGCCAGCAGTGGCCTAGCGGGAGCGAATGAGCAGTTCTTC	CASSGLAGANEQFF
TRBV15	TRBJ1-3	NA	NA	TGTGCCACCAGCAGGTCAACCCTCCAACTCGTCACAGGGAAAGGAAACACCATATATTTT	CATSRSTLQLVTGKGNTIYF
TRBV9	TRBJ1-3	NA	NA	TGTGCCAGCAGCGTAGAAAACAGGGTCGGAAACACCATATATTTT	CASSVENRVGNTIYF
TRBV5-1	TRBJ2-1	TRBD2	NA	TGCGCCAGCAGCTTGAGGGCGGGGGGAGACAATGAGCAGTTCTTC	CASSLRAGGDNEQFF
TRBV18	TRBJ2-6	TRBD1	NA	TGTGCCAGCTCACCTTCGGGGACAGGGGGCTCTGGGGCCAACGTCCTGACTTTC	CASSPSGTGGSGANVLTF
TRBV10-3	TRBJ2-7	TRBD1	few	TGTGCCGCAGGACAGGGGATTCACGAGCAGTACTTC	CAAGQGIHEQYF
TRBV5-8	TRBJ2-1	TRBD2	NA	TGTGCCAGCAGCCTCTATCTGCAAAGCGGGAACTACAATGAGCAGTTCTTC	CASSLYLQSGNYNEQFF
TRBV5-6	TRBJ2-3	NA	NA	TGTGCCAGCAGGAAACTATCCGGCACAGATACGCAGTATTTT	CASRKLSGTDTQYF
TRBV28	TRBJ2-7	TRBD2	NA	TGTGCCAGCAGCATCTTGGCGGGAGGTCCCTACGAGCAGTACTTC	CASSILAGGPYEQYF
TRBV9	TRBJ1-6	NA	NA	TGTGCCAGCAGCGTAGGGGCAGAGTATTCACCCCTCCACTTT	CASSVGAEYSPLHF
TRBV2	TRBJ2-1	TRBD2	NA	TGTGCCAGCAGTGTCCGAAGGCAGAGACTAGCGGGAAACAATGAGCAGTTCTTC	CASSVRRQRLAGNNEQFF
TRBV18	TRBJ2-7	TRBD1	NA	TGTGCCAGCTCGCCACAGGGGGCCTACGAGCAGTACTTC	CASSPQGAYEQYF
TRBV28	TRBJ2-3	TRBD2	NA	TGTGCCAGCATTCCGGGACTAGCGGGGGGCACAGATACGCAGTATTTT	CASIPGLAGGTDTQYF
TRBV27	TRBJ1-1	NA	NA	TGTGCCAGCAGTCAAGTAAGGATACAGCCGAACACTGAAGCTTTCTTT	CASSQVRIQPNTEAFF
TRBV19	TRBJ1-2	NA	NA	TGTGCCAGTAGTTTTTCGGGGGGCGCTTTCTATGGCTACACCTTC	CASSFSGGAFYGYTF
TRBV7-9	TRBJ1-4	NA	NA	TGTGCCAGCAGCTTAAGGGGAGGTGAAAAACTGTTTTTT	CASSLRGGEKLFF
TRBV10-1	TRBJ2-6	NA	once	TGCGCCAGCAGTGAGAACCCAGGGGAAGATTGGTCTGGGGCCAACGTCCTGACTTTC	CASSENPGEDWSGANVLTF
TRBV30	TRBJ1-6	TRBD1	NA	TGTGCCTGGGCCTGGCCGGACAGGGATTTTTCACCCCTCCACTTT	CAWAWPDRDFSPLHF
TRBV11-2	TRBJ2-5	NA	NA	TGTGCCAGCAGCTTAGATCCCTTAATGACCCAGTACTTC	CASSLDPLMTQYF
TRBV7-2	TRBJ2-7	TRBD1	few	TGTGCCAGCAGCTCCAAGACAGGGTTCATCGACGAGCAGTACTTC	CASSSKTGFIDEQYF
TRBV12-5	TRBJ2-1	TRBD1	NA	TGTGCTAGTGGTTTGGTAACAGGGGCAAGCTCCTACAATGAGCAGTTCTTC	CASGLVTGASSYNEQFF
TRBV19	TRBJ1-2	NA	NA	TGTGCCAGTAGTATAGGGAGGGTGGACTATGGCTACACCTTC	CASSIGRVDYGYTF
TRBV28	TRBJ2-3	TRBD1	NA	TGTGCCAGCAGTCACCGTCCCGGGACAGGGGGCGATCTCACAGATACGCAGTATTTT	CASSHRPGTGGDLTDTQYF
TRBV5-1	TRBJ1-1	TRBD1	NA	TGCGCCAGCTCCGGAACAGGGGATTTGACTGAAGCTTTCTTT	CASSGTGDLTEAFF
TRBV2	TRBJ1-3	NA	NA	TGTGCCAGCAGTGAAACAGGGCTACCCTCTGGAAACACCATATATTTT	CASSETGLPSGNTIYF
TRBV5-5	TRBJ2-5	NA	NA	TGTGCCAGCAGCTTGGAATCTAGCCGTGAGACCCAGTACTTC	CASSLESSRETQYF
TRBV13	TRBJ2-3	TRBD2	NA	TGTGCCAGCAGCTTCACTAGCGGAAGCACAGATACGCAGTATTTT	CASSFTSGSTDTQYF
TRBV6-1	TRBJ2-7	NA	NA	TGTGCCAGCAGGACGGGATCTACCTACGAGCAGTACTTC	CASRTGSTYEQYF
TRBV30	TRBJ1-3	NA	NA	TGTGCCTGGAGTCCCGACAGCCGCTCTGGAAACACCATATATTTT	CAWSPDSRSGNTIYF
TRBV6-6	TRBJ1-3	TRBD1	once	TGTGCCACCTTTCGGGACAGGTCACTGCTGGGAAACACCATATATTTT	CATFRDRSLLGNTIYF
TRBV5-1	TRBJ1-6	NA	NA	TGCGCCAGCAGCTTGGTTGGGCAGGGATCACCCCTCCACTTT	CASSLVGQGSPLHF
TRBV6-6	TRBJ2-3	NA	NA	TGTGCCAGCAGTTACCCCGACAGACGGGCCGATACGCAGTATTTT	CASSYPDRRADTQYF
TRBV7-7	TRBJ2-5	TRBD2	NA	TGTGCTAGCAGCGCAAGATCGGGACTAGTAGAGACCCAGTACTTC	CASSARSGLVETQYF
TRBV29-1	TRBJ2-7	NA	NA	TGCAGCGTCAAGGAGACCTACGAGCAGTACTTC	CSVKETYEQYF
TRBV29-1	TRBJ2-3	TRBD2	once	TGCAGCGTTGACCCCCCCTGGCTAGCGGAATTCCGCACAGATACGCAGTATTTT	CSVDPPWLAEFRTDTQYF
TRBV27	TRBJ2-7	NA	NA	TGTGCCAGCAGTTCAACAATCAGGGCCCTACCCTACGAGCAGTACTTC	CASSSTIRALPYEQYF
TRBV25-1	TRBJ2-1	TRBD1	NA	TGTGCCAGCAGTGAATGGGGGACAGGGGCCAATGAGCAGTTCTTC	CASSEWGTGANEQFF